Listed below are T cell receptor beta chains from one sample, sequenced in a study of CD8 T cells in Susac syndrome. TCRdb called the immunoSEQ multiplex PCR reads again in MiXCR, with one record for every CDR3 protein. Among 130,000 to 150,000 distinct CDR3 sequences listed, about 94% were seen once. Sequencing was carried out using CD8+ T cells from PBMCs. Receptor source: a human donor in good health. The CDR3 runs from the conserved cysteine through the conserved F or W. The D gene is left open where the match is weak. Clone size is shown for a subset of rows, as once, few, many or a class of expanded clone.

J	V	size	D	DNA	CDR3
TRBJ2-2	TRBV6-5	-	-	TGTGCCAGCAGTTCGAAAATGGGGGCCGGGGAGCTGTTTTTT	CASSSKMGAGELFF
TRBJ2-2	TRBV5-4	-	TRBD1	TGTGCCAGCAGCCTGGGGGACAGGGGCGCCGGGGAGCTGTTTTTT	CASSLGDRGAGELFF
TRBJ2-7	TRBV20-1	-	TRBD1	TGCAGTGCTAGAGATGAAAGGGGGCTCGCCTACGAGCAGTACTTC	CSARDERGLAYEQYF
TRBJ2-7	TRBV29-1	-	-	TGCAGCGTTGTATTCGCCGGCGGGGCCTACGAGCAGTACTTC	CSVVFAGGAYEQYF
TRBJ2-7	TRBV30	-	-	TGTGCCTGGAGTCTCCAGCCGGAGGGTTACGAGCAGTACTTC	CAWSLQPEGYEQYF
TRBJ2-2	TRBV19	-	TRBD1	TGTGCCAGTAGTACACTCGACAGGGGAGTCACCGGGGAGCTGTTTTTT	CASSTLDRGVTGELFF
TRBJ1-1	TRBV30	-	TRBD1	TGTGCCGGCGACAGGGGTAACACTGAAGCTTTCTTT	CAGDRGNTEAFF
TRBJ1-2	TRBV6-5	-	-	TGTGCCAGCAGTCCCGACCATAACTATGGCTACACCTTC	CASSPDHNYGYTF
TRBJ1-1	TRBV28	-	TRBD1	TGTGCCAGCAGGAGTGACAGGGTTGTGAACACTGAAGCTTTCTTT	CASRSDRVVNTEAFF
TRBJ2-2	TRBV30	-	-	TGTGCCTGGAGAATCATCCCGAACACCGGGGAGCTGTTTTTT	CAWRIIPNTGELFF
TRBJ2-7	TRBV7-6	-	-	TGTGCCAGCAGCTTATATGGGGACCGATCCTACGAGCAGTACTTC	CASSLYGDRSYEQYF
TRBJ1-1	TRBV27	-	-	TGTGCCAGCAGGAATCAGGGGTGGGAAGCTTTCTTT	CASRNQGWEAFF
TRBJ2-7	TRBV20-1	-	-	TGCAGTGCTCCCAGCGGAGCCACCTACGAGCAGTACTTC	CSAPSGATYEQYF
TRBJ2-5	TRBV13	few	-	TGTGCCAGCAGCTTAGGTTCCCAAGAGACCCAGTACTTC	CASSLGSQETQYF
TRBJ2-1	TRBV28	-	-	TGTGCCAGCACGTACCCTGGGGGACTCCCGAATGAGCAGTTCTTC	CASTYPGGLPNEQFF
TRBJ2-5	TRBV13	-	-	TGTGCCAGCAGCTTATTTCAGGCAGGGGAGACCCAGTACTTC	CASSLFQAGETQYF
TRBJ2-3	TRBV23-1	-	TRBD2	TGCGCCAGCAGTCAATATTCTAGCGGGAGTTCTACAGATACGCAGTATTTT	CASSQYSSGSSTDTQYF
TRBJ1-5	TRBV28	-	-	TGTGCCAGCAGTTTACCCGGTCCCAATCAGCCCCAGCATTTT	CASSLPGPNQPQHF
TRBJ2-2	TRBV29-1	-	-	TGCAGCGTTGTTGAGGACACCGGGGAGCTGTTTTTT	CSVVEDTGELFF
TRBJ2-1	TRBV20-1	-	TRBD2	TGCAGTGCTGCCGGGACTACCACCTACAATGAGCAGTTCTTC	CSAAGTTTYNEQFF
TRBJ2-1	TRBV24-1	-	TRBD2	TGTGCCACCAGTGTGGGACTAGCGGGAGTGGTGGAGGAATACAATGAGCAGTTCTTC	CATSVGLAGVVEEYNEQFF
TRBJ2-7	TRBV6-6	-	TRBD2	TGTGCCAGCATCGCGGGAGGCAACGAGCAGTACTTC	CASIAGGNEQYF
TRBJ2-1	TRBV28	-	-	TGTGCCAGCAGTCCCCGACTGACTGAACCCTACAATGAGCAGTTCTTC	CASSPRLTEPYNEQFF
TRBJ2-7	TRBV29-1	-	TRBD2	TGCAGCGTTGACGGACTAGCGGGAGAATGGAGCAACGAGCAGTACTTC	CSVDGLAGEWSNEQYF
TRBJ2-3	TRBV4-3	-	TRBD1	TGCGCCAGCAGCCAAAGGGACAGGGGCACAGATACGCAGTATTTT	CASSQRDRGTDTQYF
TRBJ2-5	TRBV7-9	-	TRBD1	TGTGCCAGCAGCTCACCTACCGGGACAGGGGGCTTAGAGACCCAGTACTTC	CASSSPTGTGGLETQYF
TRBJ1-1	TRBV30	-	-	TGTGCCTGGAGCCACCAACAAAACACTGAAGCTTTCTTT	CAWSHQQNTEAFF
TRBJ2-1	TRBV20-1	-	-	TGCAGTGCCGGAGTTTTGAACAATGAGCAGTTCTTC	CSAGVLNNEQFF
TRBJ2-3	TRBV29-1	-	TRBD1	TGCAGCGTAGAAACAGGGGAACGCACAGATACGCAGTATTTT	CSVETGERTDTQYF
TRBJ1-2	TRBV20-1	-	-	TGCAGTGCTAGGCTTCAGGGCTACACCTTC	CSARLQGYTF
TRBJ2-3	TRBV27	-	-	TGTGCCAGCAGTTTTTCAGGGGACACAGATACGCAGTATTTT	CASSFSGDTDTQYF
TRBJ1-2	TRBV29-1	once	-	TGCAGCGTCCCGAGGGAAGGGGACTATGGCTACACCTTC	CSVPREGDYGYTF
TRBJ1-1	TRBV29-1	-	-	TGCAGCGTTGGTACTTACACTGAAGCTTTCTTT	CSVGTYTEAFF
TRBJ2-1	TRBV6-6	-	-	TGTGCCAGCAGCCTTGGACCTCCCATTGAGCAGTTCTTC	CASSLGPPIEQFF
TRBJ2-7	TRBV24-1	-	-	TGTGCCACCAGTGACCCTCAGACAAGGCCCTACGAGCAGTACTTC	CATSDPQTRPYEQYF
TRBJ1-3	TRBV29-1	-	TRBD1	TGCAGCGTTCCGATAAGGGGGCTGCATGGAAACACCATATATTTT	CSVPIRGLHGNTIYF
TRBJ1-2	TRBV5-6	-	TRBD1	TGTGCCAGCAGCTCATTGACAGGGGGGTATGGCTACACCTTC	CASSSLTGGYGYTF
TRBJ2-6	TRBV29-1	-	-	TGCAGCGTCCTAGGCTCTGGGGCCAACGTCCTGACTTTC	CSVLGSGANVLTF
TRBJ2-5	TRBV6-2/TRBV6-3	-	-	TGTGCCAGCAGTTACGGGGCGGTCCAAGAGACCCAGTACTTC	CASSYGAVQETQYF
TRBJ2-7	TRBV27	few	-	TGTGCCAGCAGTTTATCCGGGGACGAGCAGTACTTC	CASSLSGDEQYF
TRBJ1-2	TRBV29-1	-	-	TGCAGCGTTGAGTATGGGCCGGATGGCTACACCTTC	CSVEYGPDGYTF
TRBJ2-7	TRBV6-5	few	-	TGTGCCAGCAGTCCCGACAACTACGAGCAGTACTTC	CASSPDNYEQYF
TRBJ2-2	TRBV6-5	-	-	TGTGCCAGCAGGTCCAACACCGGGGAGCTGTTTTTT	CASRSNTGELFF
TRBJ2-5	TRBV13	-	TRBD2	TGTGCCAGCAGCCCTGGGACTATGAAACAAGAGACCCAGTACTTC	CASSPGTMKQETQYF
TRBJ2-7	TRBV28	-	TRBD2	TGTGCCAGCAGGGAGGGGAGGGAGAGAACCTACGAGCAGTACTTC	CASREGRERTYEQYF
TRBJ2-1	TRBV18	-	TRBD2	TGTGCCAGCTCATCGGGACTACCCCCCTATGAGCAGTTCTTC	CASSSGLPPYEQFF
TRBJ2-7	TRBV4-3	-	TRBD1	TGCGCCAGCAGCCAAGAAGGGACAGGGGCCTACTACGAGCAGTACTTC	CASSQEGTGAYYEQYF
TRBJ2-3	TRBV5-4	-	-	TGTGCCAGCAGCCATCTCCCGACCCGCGATACGCAGTATTTT	CASSHLPTRDTQYF
TRBJ2-7	TRBV6-5	-	TRBD2	TGTGCCAGCAGCACTAGCGACTCCTACGAGCAGTACTTC	CASSTSDSYEQYF
TRBJ2-1	TRBV13	once	TRBD2	TGTGCCAGCAGCATGCGGGGAGGGGATTACAATGAGCAGTTCTTC	CASSMRGGDYNEQFF
TRBJ2-7	TRBV20-1	-	-	TGCAGTGCCGATGGGGACATTTCCTACGAGCAGTACTTC	CSADGDISYEQYF
TRBJ1-2	TRBV29-1	few	-	TGCAGCGTTGATTGGGGGGTCTATGGCTACACCTTC	CSVDWGVYGYTF
TRBJ2-1	TRBV7-2	-	TRBD2	TGTGCCAGCAGCTCCCCGACTAGCGGGGTCCAGGGGCAGTTCTTC	CASSSPTSGVQGQFF
TRBJ1-2	TRBV15	-	-	TGTGCCACCAGCAGAGACAGGTCAACTTATGGCTACACCTTC	CATSRDRSTYGYTF
TRBJ2-1	TRBV7-9	-	-	TGTGCCAGCAGCTTAGGATTCGGGGCAGGGCATAATGAGCAGTTCTTC	CASSLGFGAGHNEQFF
TRBJ1-4	TRBV27	-	-	TGTGCCAGCAGTGGGGTTGGGGGAAGAGATGAAAAACTGTTTTTT	CASSGVGGRDEKLFF
TRBJ1-1	TRBV15	-	-	TGTGCCACCAGCAGATTGGCGCCGGGACATCAGAACACTGAAGCTTTCTTT	CATSRLAPGHQNTEAFF
TRBJ2-2	TRBV20-1	-	-	TGCAGTAAAAGGGACCACACCGGGGAGCTGTTTTTT	CSKRDHTGELFF